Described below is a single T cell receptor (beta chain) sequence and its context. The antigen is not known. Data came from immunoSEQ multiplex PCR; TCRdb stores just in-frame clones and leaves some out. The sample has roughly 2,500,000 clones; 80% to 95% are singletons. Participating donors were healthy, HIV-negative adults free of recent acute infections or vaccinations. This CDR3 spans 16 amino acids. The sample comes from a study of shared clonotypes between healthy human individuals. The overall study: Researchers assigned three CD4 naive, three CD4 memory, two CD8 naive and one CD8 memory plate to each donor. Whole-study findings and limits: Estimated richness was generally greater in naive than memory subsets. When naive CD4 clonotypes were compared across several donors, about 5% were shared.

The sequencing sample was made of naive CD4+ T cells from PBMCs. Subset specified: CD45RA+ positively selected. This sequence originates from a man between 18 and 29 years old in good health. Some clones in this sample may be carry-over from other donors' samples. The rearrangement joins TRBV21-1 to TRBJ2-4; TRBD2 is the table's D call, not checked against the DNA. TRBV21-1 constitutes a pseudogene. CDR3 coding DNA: TGTGCCAGCACCGAAGGAGGGCGGGACCCCAAAAACATTCAGTACTTC. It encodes CASTEGGRDPKNIQYF.